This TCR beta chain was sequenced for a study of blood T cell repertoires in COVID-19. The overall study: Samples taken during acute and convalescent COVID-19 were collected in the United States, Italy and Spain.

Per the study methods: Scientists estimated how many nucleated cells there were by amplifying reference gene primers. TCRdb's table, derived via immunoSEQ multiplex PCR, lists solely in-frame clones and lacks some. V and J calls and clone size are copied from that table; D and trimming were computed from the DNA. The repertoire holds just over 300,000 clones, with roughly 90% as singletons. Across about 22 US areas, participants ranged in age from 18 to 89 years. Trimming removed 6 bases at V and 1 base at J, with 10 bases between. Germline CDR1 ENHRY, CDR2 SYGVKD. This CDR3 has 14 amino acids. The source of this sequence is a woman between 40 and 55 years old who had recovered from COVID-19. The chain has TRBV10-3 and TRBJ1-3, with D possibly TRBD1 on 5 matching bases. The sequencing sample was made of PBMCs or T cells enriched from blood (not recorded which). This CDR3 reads CAIRDSLSGNTIYF. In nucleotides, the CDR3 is TGTGCCATCAGAGACAGTTTATCTGGAAACACCATATATTTT.